Below, one TCR beta chain is given with its context. The antigen this receptor binds is unknown. No per-base quality is available; no much larger clone lies one base away. The cohort was made up of roughly 670 healthy bone marrow donors. At the time of sampling, every cohort member was nominally healthy, though immune exposures that went unrecorded were likely present. The donor tested CMV seronegative and was one of the 352 seronegative cohort members. Each donor provided a peripheral blood sample, and peripheral blood mononuclear cells were used for TCR beta sequencing. The Qiagen DNeasy Blood Extraction Kit was used to extract genomic DNA from the blood cell samples. The sample originates from a study of cytomegalovirus exposure and HLA in healthy donors (dated by TCRdb to about 2017). With respect to the entire study: An earlier analysis of some 620 of the donors reported under 300 Gb of sequence data and 117 million unique TCR beta sequences obtained from around 170 million T cells. Approximately 330 gigabases of sequencing data and around 90 million unique TCR sequences made up an early release that covered several hundred HLA-typed donors. Of the 350 to 450 genotyped donors, about 80% fell in the genetic ancestry cluster associated with self-reported Caucasian donors. The aim of the study was to test whether cataloging public T cell receptors could identify signatures of past pathogen exposure. The study used immunosequencing to profile the T cell repertoires of approximately 690 subjects and linked those repertoires to cytomegalovirus serostatus. Along with the roughly 700-subject first cohort, a separate validation cohort of over 90 different subjects was used. The study combined high-throughput TCR immunosequencing, statistical association of individual TCRs with disease status, and machine learning to predict cytomegalovirus infection status. To study patterns of TCR occurrence, a later analysis re-analyzed previously published TCR beta repertoires from around 660 donors and added high-resolution HLA genotyping. In the later analysis, no new phenotypic data were used to find candidate immune exposures; instead, reliance was placed on TCR beta sequences and their occurrence across donors. An earlier analysis of around 640 of the donors used high-throughput TCR beta sequencing to judge whether each TCR beta V gene segment behaved as functional or pseudogenic. Donor age, sex, ethnicity and CMV serostatus were compiled together with the repertoire data. A later genetic analysis used genome-wide SNP genotypes for about 60% of the roughly 700 donors, treating that subset as a discovery cohort. All discovery cohort repertoires had been generated using a single sequencing platform. HLA typing included class I and class II loci at four-digit resolution. The number of donors typed differed by locus, with about 629-630 for A, B, C, DRB1 and DQB1, more than 500 for DQA1, about 610 for DPA1, and 450 to 480 for DPB1. Five DR-DQ haplotypes were handled as single units for association and clustering, since linkage in the cohort was strong. Among about 400 genotyped donors of the cohort, an average of approximately 220,000 unique TCR beta nucleotide sequences was sequenced per donor, of which roughly 17% were non-productive.

Counted from cysteine to phenylalanine, this CDR3 has 15 amino acids. Only the CDR3 portion is preserved as DNA: 45 bases, with reading frame beginning at the first base. In the germline V gene, CDR1 corresponds to MGHRA and CDR2 to YSYEKL. V lost 1 base and J lost 3 bases; the stretch between them is 12 bases long. Points the paper makes about the study in general: A few of the identified cytomegalovirus-associated TCR beta chains were confirmed in vitro to be specific for cytomegalovirus antigens. An association between a missense DCLRE1C variant and V-gene and J-gene trimming of TCR beta chains was found in a later genetic analysis and replicated in an independent cohort. According to the authors, the approach could potentially be generalized to other disease states and immunological phenotypes. Compared with equally common non-associated chains, HLA-associated TCR beta chains in a later analysis were more clonally expanded and had lower generation probabilities. Because counts were too low, 15 or so rarely observed V segments, including chromosome 9 orphons, were excluded from the earlier analysis of 500 to 700 of the donors. According to a later analysis, parvovirus B19, influenza, CMV and Epstein-Barr virus appeared linked to several top co-occurrence clusters. According to a later analysis, TCR association rates differed among HLA loci, with DRB1 alleles showing the most associated TCRs and HLA-C alleles showing the fewest. A later analysis found that most CMV-associated TCR beta chains appeared HLA-restricted, with HLA associations seemingly driven largely by CMV exposure. A cluster of highly shared sequence variants was judged likely to represent a technical artifact of the sequencing pipeline. The study listed 150 to 200 TCR beta chains as associated with cytomegalovirus. Linkage disequilibrium might explain the correlated functional status among segregating V segments, but an unknown experimental factor could not be ruled out. A further reported finding was that TCR beta sequences accurately predicted the HLA-A and HLA-B alleles for most subjects in the first cohort. A later analysis associated 16,951 TCR beta sequences with specific HLA alleles at a false discovery rate of 0.05. Compared with the roughly 700-donor mean, donors in an Asian-associated ancestry cluster had fewer N-insertions in productive TCRs, according to a later genetic analysis. In both the original and validation cohorts, the classifier was reported to diagnose cytomegalovirus status with high specificity and sensitivity. Strong co-occurrence of HLA alleles, especially DR and DQ, made assigning TCR associations to individual alleles difficult. In this cohort, only TCR beta chains were sequenced, and detectable features were limited by the absence of alpha or paired-chain data. Some IMGT-functional V segments, including TRBV6-2 and TRBV6-3, could not be distinguished by the 87-base-pair reads and were therefore excluded. The only immune exposure information available for the cohort was CMV serostatus. Presence/absence analyses assumed roughly uniform sequencing depth across donors, an assumption that may not hold. Most TCR sequences were seen in very few donors, while some public TCRs were found in many individuals. In an earlier analysis of about 550 of the donors, most TCR beta V segments were observed in productive rearrangements about 87% or about 30% of the time, broadly matching IMGT annotations. Because HLA typing was unavailable for some donors at each locus, only the typed subset was used in association tests.

Preparation of the library involved the immunoSEQ multiplex PCR assay. The multiplex PCR relied on a mix of 60 forward primers for TCR Vbeta segments and 13 reverse primers for TCR Jbeta segments. The CDR3 region of rearranged TCR beta genes was amplified from genomic DNA by a multiplex PCR assay. The amplified TCR beta libraries were sequenced on the Illumina HiSeq System as 87-base-pair reads. In the paper's pipeline: Across the roughly 670 repertoires, a later analysis counted tens of millions of unique TCR beta chains, roughly 11 million of which were shared by at least two donors. To remove PCR and sequencing errors, raw reads were error-corrected and collapsed into unique sequences using a nearest-neighbor algorithm that merged closely related sequences. CDR3 sequences were aligned to IMGT reference sequences to assign V, D and J gene segments. For a sequence to be retained, at least a six-nucleotide match to both a V gene segment and a J gene segment was required. Rearrangements were classified as productive when the CDR3 lacked stop codons and remained in frame with V and J, and all other rearrangements were classified as non-productive. Following IMGT convention, CDR3 was defined as the stretch from the second conserved V-encoded cysteine up to the conserved J-encoded phenylalanine. The earlier analysis of about 570 of the donors excluded any sequence lacking an unambiguous match to a single V gene segment. An earlier analysis of fewer than 650 of the donors classified V segments as functional when productive rearrangements were above 56.7% and as segregating when the standard deviation between donors was above 5%. A statistical classification framework was built for diagnosing cytomegalovirus status from the catalog of TCR beta chain sequences. In a later analysis, V and J genes were assigned by comparing TCR nucleotide sequences against IMGT/GENE-DB human TR gene sequences. Using the TCRdist pipeline, a later analysis assigned CDR3 sequences along with most-parsimonious VDJ recombination scenarios. In a later analysis, each TCR beta chain was defined by its CDR3 amino acid sequence together with its V-gene family, and reads without a unique V-gene family were excluded. As a way to deal with suspected cross-contamination and a sequencing artifact, a later analysis dropped 500 to 700 nucleotide sequences that were highly shared and had low generation probability. In a later analysis, a clonal expansion index for each public chain was calculated from normalized within-repertoire ranks of inferred template counts. A later analysis computed generation probabilities with a VDJ recombination model fitted to out-of-frame rearrangements, and checked the results against IGoR. A later analysis scored TCR-TCR, TCR-HLA and TCR-CMV co-occurrence with hypergeometric tests, applying a repertoire-size bias correction to TCR pairs. A later analysis estimated false discovery rates by permuting HLA or CMV assignments 20 times. In a later analysis, co-occurring TCRs were grouped using DBSCAN, and TCRdist sequence similarity was added for clustering within HLA-allele-positive subsets. Repertoires with fewer than 30,000 or more than 120,000 public chains, plus five repertoires with anomalous nucleotide sharing, were excluded from co-occurrence clustering. In its TCRdb copy, this immuneACCESS table keeps in-frame sequences only and misses some clones. Where compared with another copy, unresolved V genes explain less than half of these, and the others have no known cause. V and J calls and clone size are copied from that table; D and trimming were computed from the DNA. Counted in this sample were about 200,000 clones; 80% to 85% of them appeared once. About 2.5% of the sample is in the top ten clones.

Sequenced: PBMCs. The chain was built from TRBV4-1 and TRBJ1-1, with no reliable assignment of the D segment. The sequence was collected from a middle-aged woman in good health and CMV-seronegative. The nucleotide sequence reads TGCGCCAGCAGCCAAGGAATTCTAAGTGACACTGAAGCTTTCTTT. This translates into CASSQGILSDTEAFF.